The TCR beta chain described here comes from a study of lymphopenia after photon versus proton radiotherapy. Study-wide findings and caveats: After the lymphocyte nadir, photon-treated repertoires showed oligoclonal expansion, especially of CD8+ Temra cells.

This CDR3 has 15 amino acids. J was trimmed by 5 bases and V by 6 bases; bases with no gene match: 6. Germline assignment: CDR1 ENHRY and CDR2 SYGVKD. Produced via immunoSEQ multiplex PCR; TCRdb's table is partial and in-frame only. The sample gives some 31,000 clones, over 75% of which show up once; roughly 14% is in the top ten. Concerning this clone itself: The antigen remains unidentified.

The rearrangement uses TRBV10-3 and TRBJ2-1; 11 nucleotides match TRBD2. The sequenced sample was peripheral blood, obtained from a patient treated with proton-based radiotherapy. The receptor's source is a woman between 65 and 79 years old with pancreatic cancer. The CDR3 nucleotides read TGTGCCATCAGGAAGACTAGCGGGGTTGACAATGAGCAGTTCTTC. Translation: CAIRKTSGVDNEQFF.